The table lists the clone carrying this T cell receptor (beta chain) with a few counts. Antigen unknown. The CDR3 has 11 residues. The V and J ends lost 5 bases and 5 bases respectively, with 6 bases between them. Per germline, CDR1 PRHDT and CDR2 FYEKMQ (reference sequence). The data were obtained in a study of cytomegalovirus exposure and HLA in healthy donors. As for the study in general: Out of 398 genotyped donors, roughly 80% belonged to the Caucasian-associated ancestry cluster.

PCR primers comprised 60 Vbeta and 13 Jbeta primers. Original handling: In a later analysis, some 11 million of tens of millions of unique beta chains occurred in at least two donors. Here immunoSEQ multiplex PCR was the method, and the copy in TCRdb shows in-frame clones only, minus some. V and J calls plus clone size are reproduced from that table; the DNA served to infer D and trimming. Here the sample spans 200,000 to 250,000 clones, 65% to 80% being singletons. Overall study results and limits: It was assumed in the presence/absence analyses that sequencing depth was roughly uniform across donors. An analysis was carried out at a later point. It showed that HLA-associated TCR beta chains were more clonally expanded than equally common non-associated chains.

Sequencing input: PBMCs. The chain has TRBV13 and TRBJ2-5, with D tentatively TRBD2 (5 bases). This TCR was sampled from a man in his forties or fifties in good health and CMV-seronegative. CDR3 residues: CASSRGETQYF. The CDR3, as DNA: TGTGCCAGCAGCCGAGGGGAGACCCAGTACTTC.